This TCR beta chain is from a study of shared clonotypes between healthy human individuals. This clone was detected once. This CDR3 region has 13 residues. Trimming left V 6 bases short and J 4 bases short, with 10 bases between. The germline V gene has CDR1 SNHLY and CDR2 FYNNEI. Profiled with immunoSEQ multiplex PCR; TCRdb holds only in-frame clones, not every one. The sample comprises roughly 1.4 million clones, roughly 98.5% of which are singletons, and 0.36% rests with the top ten. The clonotype was recovered from a man between 25 and 39 years old in good health. V usage is TRBV2 and J usage is TRBJ1-5; tentatively, D is TRBD1 (5 bases). Sequencing was done on a sample of naive CD4+ T cells sorted from blood. Subset meaning: CD45RA+ positively selected. CDR3 nucleotide sequence: TGTGCCAGCAGCTACAGGTTGAATCAGCCCCAGCATTTT. It codes for CASSYRLNQPQHF. The full variable domain, completed using reference TRBV2 and TRBJ1-5, is EPEVTQTPSHQVTQMGQEVILRCVPISNHLYFYWYRQILGQKVEFLVSFYNNEISEKSEIFDDQFSVERPDGSNFTLKIRSTKLEDSAMYFCASSYRLNQPQHFGDGTRLSIL.